These T cell receptor beta chains were read from a single sample in a study of blood T cell repertoires in COVID-19. Produced via immunoSEQ multiplex PCR; TCRdb's table is partial and in-frame only. The sample shows about 49,000 clones, roughly 84% of them seen only once. The sequencing sample was made of peripheral blood. The receptor source for this set is a human donor in a cohort sampled during active COVID-19. Both conserved end residues are trimmed from each CDR3. D genes are given only for firm matches.

CDR3 protein: ASSIDRGTGELF
J gene: TRBJ2-2
CDR3 length: 12
V gene: TRBV19
D gene: -

CDR3 protein: ASSFRLAGQETQY
J gene: TRBJ2-5
CDR3 length: 13
V gene: TRBV7-2
D gene: TRBD2

CDR3 protein: ASSYASGSSYNEQF
J gene: TRBJ2-1
CDR3 length: 14
V gene: TRBV6-2/TRBV6-3
D gene: TRBD2

CDR3 protein: ASSLGGRRVGYGYT
J gene: TRBJ1-2
CDR3 length: 14
V gene: TRBV5-4
D gene: -

CDR3 protein: ASSRSSGSRSYEQY
J gene: TRBJ2-7
CDR3 length: 14
V gene: TRBV9
D gene: -

CDR3 protein: ASSFAGTENYGYT
J gene: TRBJ1-2
CDR3 length: 13
V gene: TRBV5-1
D gene: TRBD1

CDR3 protein: ASSLGDSVNQPQH
J gene: TRBJ1-5
CDR3 length: 13
V gene: TRBV7-8
D gene: TRBD1

CDR3 protein: ASSPLRAPGGNTIY
J gene: TRBJ1-3
CDR3 length: 14
V gene: TRBV18
D gene: -

CDR3 protein: ASSFRTGDTFSGANVLT
J gene: TRBJ2-6
CDR3 length: 17
V gene: TRBV7-2
D gene: TRBD1

CDR3 protein: ASSFDPGSSGNTIY
J gene: TRBJ1-3
CDR3 length: 14
V gene: TRBV5-1
D gene: -

CDR3 protein: SVASLGAGGLSGNEQF
J gene: TRBJ2-1
CDR3 length: 16
V gene: TRBV29-1
D gene: TRBD2

CDR3 protein: ASSFSLAGYNEQF
J gene: TRBJ2-1
CDR3 length: 13
V gene: TRBV11-2
D gene: TRBD2

CDR3 protein: ASSFFQYGYT
J gene: TRBJ1-2
CDR3 length: 10
V gene: TRBV28
D gene: -

CDR3 protein: ASSPGPTSGRLSPYNEQF
J gene: TRBJ2-1
CDR3 length: 18
V gene: TRBV5-1
D gene: TRBD2

CDR3 protein: ASSPRQGSYGYT
J gene: TRBJ1-2
CDR3 length: 12
V gene: TRBV7-9
D gene: TRBD1

CDR3 protein: ASSFRTPDSYGYT
J gene: TRBJ1-2
CDR3 length: 13
V gene: TRBV27
D gene: -

CDR3 protein: ASSLGDGAGGYEQY
J gene: TRBJ2-7
CDR3 length: 14
V gene: TRBV5-1
D gene: TRBD2

CDR3 protein: ASSGAGTGVDEQY
J gene: TRBJ2-7
CDR3 length: 13
V gene: TRBV27
D gene: TRBD1

CDR3 protein: ASSQASRRLNEKLF
J gene: TRBJ1-4
CDR3 length: 14
V gene: TRBV3-1/TRBV3-2
D gene: -

CDR3 protein: ASSEQTGTGKLGANVLT
J gene: TRBJ2-6
CDR3 length: 17
V gene: TRBV9
D gene: TRBD1

CDR3 protein: ASRPEFGTGELF
J gene: TRBJ2-2
CDR3 length: 12
V gene: TRBV13
D gene: -

CDR3 protein: ASSQGKQGASNSPLH
J gene: TRBJ1-6
CDR3 length: 15
V gene: TRBV4-1
D gene: TRBD1

CDR3 protein: ASSPDRSSGNTIY
J gene: TRBJ1-3
CDR3 length: 13
V gene: TRBV2
D gene: -

CDR3 protein: ASSSNQGARVGGYT
J gene: TRBJ1-2
CDR3 length: 14
V gene: TRBV27
D gene: TRBD1

CDR3 protein: ASSLARETQY
J gene: TRBJ2-5
CDR3 length: 10
V gene: TRBV5-6
D gene: -

CDR3 protein: ASSLGPSSATQY
J gene: TRBJ2-3
CDR3 length: 12
V gene: TRBV7-3
D gene: -

CDR3 protein: ASSRDREEGNEQF
J gene: TRBJ2-1
CDR3 length: 13
V gene: TRBV5-4
D gene: -

CDR3 protein: ASSLGGGAGTQY
J gene: TRBJ2-3
CDR3 length: 12
V gene: TRBV3-1/TRBV3-2
D gene: TRBD2